Listed here are 25 T cell receptor beta chains from one sample, sequenced in a study of early T cells in non-severe SARS-CoV-2 infection. TCRdb analysed the 5' RACE reads with MiXCR anew, one entry per CDR3 protein. The sample contains roughly 93,000 distinct CDR3 sequences, about 11% of which appear only once. Material: whole blood. These receptors were obtained from an adult who was a healthcare worker with PCR-confirmed SARS-CoV-2 infection or an uninfected control (not recorded which).

Many counts were recorded for this clonotype. The gene calls are TRBV7-9 and TRBJ2-2; no reliable D call. With 3 bases removed from V and 0 bases from J, the gap between germline ends came to 11 bases. Germline V gene lookup returns CDR1 SEHNR and CDR2 FQNEAQ (reference sequence). This CDR3 contains 16 residues. CDR3 protein: CASSFSGRTNTGELFF. DNA of the CDR3: TGTGCCAGCAGCTTCTCGGGCCGAACGAACACCGGGGAGCTGTTTTTT. Together with reference TRBV7-9 and TRBJ2-2, the CDR3 gives the full variable domain: DTGVSQNPRHKITKRGQNVTFRCDPISEHNRLYWYRQTLGQGPEFLTYFQNEAQLEKSRLLSDRFSAERPKGSFSTLEIQRTEQGDSAMYLCASSFSGRTNTGELFFGEGSRLTVL.

The sample holds many counts of this clonotype. The germline gene is not matched at one end of the junction; a read error may be the cause. The genes are TRBV5-1 and TRBJ2-3, with D uncertain. This CDR3 spans 12 amino acids. CDR1 is SGHRS and CDR2 is YFSETQ in the germline V gene. CDR3 loop: CASSLSTDTQYF. In DNA form, the CDR3 reads TGTGCCAGCAGTCTTAGCACAGATACGCAGTATTTT.

This chain links TRBV3-1 with TRBJ2-7; the D is unclear. CDR1 and CDR2 (germline): LGHDT, YNNKEL (reference sequence). V dropped 2 bases and J dropped 6 bases, with 14 bases sitting between them. This CDR3 is built from 14 residues. The CDR3 loop is CASSQNPTYPEQYF. The CDR3 nucleotides are TGTGCCAGCAGCCAAAATCCGACCTATCCCGAGCAGTACTTC.

This clonotype was recorded a few times. This chain uses TRBV30 with TRBJ2-7; 9 bases map to TRBD2. CDR1 and CDR2 (germline): GTSNPN, SVGIG (reference sequence). The CDR3 length is 18 residues. Losses at the gene ends were 3 bases for V and 2 bases for J; bases not matched to a gene: 17. As DNA, the CDR3 is TGTGCCTGGAGGATGGGGAGGCGGGAGGGCCCAAGGACCTACGAGCAGTACTTC. The encoded protein is CAWRMGRREGPRTYEQYF.

This clonotype has at least ten counts. The chain combines TRBV6-1 with TRBJ1-6; 7 bases line up with TRBD1. Germline CDR1 is MNHNS and CDR2 is SASEGT. The junction had 10 bases not matched to a gene; V was cut back by 10 bases and J by 10 bases. This CDR3 has 13 amino acids. CDR3 DNA: TGTGCCAACAGACAGGGAGGTTGGTCACCCCTCCACTTT. Amino acid sequence: CANRQGGWSPLHF.

This clonotype was counted at least ten times. This sequence joins TRBV5-5 and TRBJ1-1; TRBD1 matches 8 bases. V trimming: 0 bases; J trimming: 1 base; junction bases outside the gene matches: 2. Germline V gives CDR1 SGHKS, CDR2 YYEKEE (reference sequence). The CDR3 runs 15 residues. The CDR3 DNA reads TGTGCCAGCAGCTTGGTTCAGGGGGCGAACACTGAAGCTTTCTTT. This translates into CASSLVQGANTEAFF.

The chain joins TRBV6-6 to TRBJ2-7; 7 nucleotides line up with TRBD2. The trim removed 4 bases at V and 7 bases at J, leaving 4 bases unmatched. CDR1 and CDR2 (germline): MNHNY, SVGAGI (reference sequence). The CDR3 loop spans 12 amino acids. CDR3 in DNA: TGTGCCAGCAGTTTCCAACTAGCGGAGCAGTACTTC. It yields the protein CASSFQLAEQYF.

The table lists this clonotype with many counts. V gene TRBV4-1 combines with J gene TRBJ1-6; possible D gene TRBD1, 5 bases. V lost 4 bases and J 6 bases, leaving 10 bases between the germline ends. The CDR3 consists of 14 residues. Germline assignment: CDR1 MGHRA and CDR2 YSYEKL. The CDR3 protein is CASSLPDSNSPLHF. The DNA for the CDR3 is TGCGCCAGCAGCCTCCCTGACAGTAATTCACCCCTCCACTTT.

This clonotype occurred a few times. The chain recombines TRBV7-9 with TRBJ1-1; possible D gene TRBD1, 5 bases. CDR3 length: 14 residues. V lost 1 base and J lost 6, with 12 bases in between. In germline, CDR1 is SEHNR, CDR2 FQNEAQ (reference sequence). For the CDR3, the DNA is TGTGCCAGCAGCTTAGTGGGGGGTATCCCTGAAGCTTTCTTT. Its translation: CASSLVGGIPEAFF.

The chain joins TRBV5-1 to TRBJ2-3; D possibly corresponds to TRBD1 (6 bases). The germline CDR1 and CDR2 sequences are SGHRS and YFSETQ. The CDR3 has 16 residues. The germline V and J ends were trimmed by 3 bases and 1 base, with 15 bases remaining between them. The CDR3 DNA sequence: TGCGCCAGCAGCTCGGACAGCCAGTTTGGCACAGATACGCAGTATTTT. The encoded protein is CASSSDSQFGTDTQYF. Variable domain in full (rest from reference TRBV5-1 and TRBJ2-3): KAGVTQTPRYLIKTRGQQVTLSCSPISGHRSVSWYQQTPGQGLQFLFEYFSETQRNKGNFPGRFSGRQFSNSRSEMNVSTLELGDSALYLCASSSDSQFGTDTQYFGPGTRLTVL.

This clonotype turned up a few times. This chain joins TRBV5-6 and TRBJ2-3, with 8 bases fitting TRBD2. CDR1 is SGHDT and CDR2 is YYEEEE in the germline V gene. The junction had 11 bases not matched to a gene; V was cut back by 4 bases and J by 7 bases. This CDR3 spans 15 amino acids. The CDR3 is CASSHLAGGTNTQYF. The CDR3 DNA is TGTGCCAGCAGCCATCTTGCGGGGGGCACGAATACGCAGTATTTT.

The chain combines TRBV6-5 with TRBJ2-7; D is perhaps TRBD2 (5 bases). The germline V and J ends were trimmed by 1 base and 2 bases, with 18 bases remaining between them. This CDR3 has 17 amino acids. Germline CDR1 reads MNHEY; CDR2 reads SVGAGI. The CDR3 DNA reads TGTGCCAGCAGTTACTACCCTCGGACTGATCTTCCCTACGAGCAGTACTTC. This gives the protein CASSYYPRTDLPYEQYF.

V and J are TRBV28 and TRBJ1-1; D gene unclear. The CDR3 has 17 amino acids. Trimming removed 3 bases at V and 4 bases at J, with 21 bases between. CDR1 is MDHEN, CDR2 SYDVKM, per germline. The CDR3 region is CASSFPRTPPRGTEAFF. The CDR3 nucleotides are TGTGCCAGCAGTTTCCCCAGGACCCCCCCACGGGGCACTGAAGCTTTCTTT. The whole variable domain, remainder taken from reference TRBV28 and TRBJ1-1, is DVKVTQSSRYLVKRTGEKVFLECVQDMDHENMFWYRQDPGLGLRLIYFSYDVKMKEKGDIPEGYSVSREKKERFSLILESASTNQTSMYLCASSFPRTPPRGTEAFFGQGTRLTVV.

This clonotype was picked up many times. CDR3 amino acids: CASSLDQGVWTEAFF. The DNA of the CDR3 is TGTGCCAGCAGCTTAGATCAGGGGGTTTGGACTGAAGCTTTCTTT. The chain carries TRBV11-2 and TRBJ1-1; 7 bases are a match to TRBD1. The germline V gene has CDR1 SGHAT and CDR2 FQNNGV. With 0 bases clipped from V and 5 bases from J, the junction kept 6 bases outside the gene matches. The CDR3 covers 15 residues. Variable domain in full (rest from reference TRBV11-2 and TRBJ1-1): EAGVAQSPRYKIIEKRQSVAFWCNPISGHATLYWYQQILGQGPKLLIQFQNNGVVDDSQLPKDRFSAERLKGVDSTLKIQPAKLEDSAVYLCASSLDQGVWTEAFFGQGTRLTVV.

This chain links TRBV7-3 with TRBJ2-1; D remains unclear. CDR3 length: 13 amino acids. V gave up 2 bases and J gave up 6 bases, with 8 bases separating them. CDR1 and CDR2 (germline): SGHTA, FQGTGA. The CDR3 reads CASSLGPSNEQFF. The CDR3 DNA reads TGTGCCAGCAGCTTAGGGCCCAGCAATGAGCAGTTCTTC. The full variable domain, its missing parts supplied by reference TRBV7-3 and TRBJ2-1, is GAGVSQTPSNKVTEKGKYVELRCDPISGHTALYWYRQSLGQGPEFLIYFQGTGAADDSGLPNDRFFAVRPEGSVSTLKIQRTERGDSAVYLCASSLGPSNEQFFGPGTRLTVL.

This clonotype has a handful of counts. This chain joins TRBV3-1 and TRBJ2-2, with unresolved D. This CDR3 is built from 15 residues. V lost 1 base and J lost 6, with 12 bases in between. Germline lookup yields CDR1 LGHDT and CDR2 YNNKEL (reference sequence). CDR3 in amino acids: CASSQGEVLAGELFF. DNA of the CDR3: TGTGCCAGCAGCCAAGGGGAAGTCCTAGCCGGGGAGCTGTTTTTT.

The rearrangement uses TRBV25-1 and TRBJ1-2; 7 bases align to TRBD1. CDR1 and CDR2 from the germline V gene are MGHDK and SYGVNS. CDR3 length: 13 amino acids. Trimming cost V 2 bases and J 3 bases; bases outside gene matches: 0. The DNA of the CDR3 is TGTGCCAGCAGTGAACAGGGGGACTATGGCTACACCTTC. Amino acid sequence: CASSEQGDYGYTF.

This clonotype has ten or more counts. V gene TRBV30 combines with J gene TRBJ1-5; weak D call: TRBD1 (5 bases). The V gene's germline CDR1 is GTSNPN and CDR2 SVGIG (reference sequence). The CDR3 extends over 15 amino acids. V gave up 0 bases and J gave up 7 bases, with 16 bases separating them. CDR3 nucleotides: TGTGCCTGGAGTGTAGGGACGGGGATGCGACAGCCCCAGCATTTT. Translating gives CAWSVGTGMRQPQHF.

This clonotype was seen more than once but under ten times. The chain is built from TRBV7-9 and TRBJ2-7; perhaps TRBD2 as D (6 bases). Germline-derived CDR1 and CDR2 are SEHNR and FQNEAQ (reference sequence). The CDR3 runs to 16 residues. V was trimmed by 1 base and J by 8 bases, leaving 21 bases between them. CDR3 residues: CASSLGYGGTLGQQYF. DNA for the CDR3: TGTGCCAGCAGCTTAGGATACGGAGGGACCCTCGGGCAGCAGTACTTC.

The table lists this clonotype with a few counts. V and J are TRBV27 and TRBJ1-2, with a possible D match to TRBD1 (5 bases). Trimming took off 1 base at V and 2 bases at J, with 11 bases between the two ends. Germline assignment: CDR1 MNHEY and CDR2 SMNVEV (reference sequence). CDR3 length: 15 residues. The CDR3 protein is CASSLWVGDNYGYTF. As DNA, the CDR3 is TGTGCCAGCAGTTTATGGGTAGGGGACAACTATGGCTACACCTTC.

This clonotype has a count of ten or more. This chain links TRBV30 with TRBJ1-6; weak D call: TRBD1 (5 bases). Trimming cost V 2 bases and J 8 bases, with 16 bases left between them. Per the germline V gene, CDR1 is GTSNPN and CDR2 is SVGIG (reference sequence). CDR3 length: 15 residues. DNA of the CDR3: TGTGCCTGGAGTAGTGCCGGGACCTTCCATTCACCCCTCCACTTT. This encodes CAWSSAGTFHSPLHF.

This clonotype was seen more than once but under ten times. This chain connects TRBV6-2 or TRBV6-3 to TRBJ2-3; D is uncertain. Trimming stripped 7 bases from V and 1 base from J, with 15 bases between. Germline assignment: CDR1 MNHEY and CDR2 SVGEGT. This CDR3 has 15 residues. The CDR3 region has the DNA TGTGCCAGCACCCAAAGGAGCGCGGGCACAGATACGCAGTATTTT. This sequence encodes CASTQRSAGTDTQYF.

This clonotype was recorded at least ten times. This sequence joins TRBV6-1 and TRBJ2-1; D uncertain. CDR1 and CDR2 from the germline V gene are MNHNS and SASEGT. This CDR3 region has 14 residues. The V end lost 3 bases, the J end lost 2 bases, and 8 bases lay between the germline ends. The CDR3 DNA reads TGTGCCAGCAGTGAGCGAGTTCCCTACAATGAGCAGTTCTTC. This sequence encodes CASSERVPYNEQFF.

This clonotype was counted ten times or more. The chain joins TRBV5-5 to TRBJ1-5, with TRBD1 matching over 7 bases. Germline assignment: CDR1 SGHKS and CDR2 YYEKEE (reference sequence). V was pared by 0 bases and J by 2 bases, with 8 bases of the junction left unmatched. The CDR3 extends over 17 amino acids. The CDR3 nucleotides are TGTGCCAGCAGCTTGGCCGGTTACGGACAGGGCAATCAGCCCCAGCATTTT. It codes for CASSLAGYGQGNQPQHF.

The chain carries TRBV6-5 and TRBJ2-6, with D possibly matching TRBD2 (5 bases). Germline CDR1 is MNHEY and CDR2 is SVGAGI. The CDR3 contains 16 residues. The germline V and J ends were trimmed by 0 bases and 3 bases, with 9 bases remaining between them. The DNA of the CDR3 is TGTGCCAGCAGTTACTCGCCGGGGTATGGGGCCAACGTCCTGACTTTC. Its translation: CASSYSPGYGANVLTF.